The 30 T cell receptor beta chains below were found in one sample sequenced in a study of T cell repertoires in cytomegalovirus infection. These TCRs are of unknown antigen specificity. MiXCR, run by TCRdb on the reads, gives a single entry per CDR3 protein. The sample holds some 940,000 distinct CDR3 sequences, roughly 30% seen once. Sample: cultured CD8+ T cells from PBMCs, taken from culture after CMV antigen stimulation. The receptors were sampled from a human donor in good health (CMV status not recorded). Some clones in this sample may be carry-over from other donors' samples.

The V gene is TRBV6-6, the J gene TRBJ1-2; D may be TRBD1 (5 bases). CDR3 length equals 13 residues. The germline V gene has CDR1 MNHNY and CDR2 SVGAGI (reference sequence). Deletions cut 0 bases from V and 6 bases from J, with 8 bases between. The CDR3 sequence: CASSYSVGDGYTF. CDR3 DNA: TGTGCCAGCAGTTACTCCGTAGGGGATGGCTACACCTTC.

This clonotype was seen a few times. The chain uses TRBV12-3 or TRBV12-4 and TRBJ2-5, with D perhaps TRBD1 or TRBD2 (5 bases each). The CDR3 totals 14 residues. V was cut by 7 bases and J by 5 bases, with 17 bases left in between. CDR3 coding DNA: TGTGCCAGCATCCGAGAGGGGAATTACGAGACCCAGTACTTC. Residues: CASIREGNYETQYF.

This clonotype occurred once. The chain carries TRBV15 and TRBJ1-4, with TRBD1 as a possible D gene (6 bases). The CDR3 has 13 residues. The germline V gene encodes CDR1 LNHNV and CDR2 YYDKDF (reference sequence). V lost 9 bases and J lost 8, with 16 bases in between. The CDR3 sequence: CATTGTRREKLFF. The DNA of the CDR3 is TGTGCCACAACCGGGACAAGACGAGAAAAACTGTTTTTT.

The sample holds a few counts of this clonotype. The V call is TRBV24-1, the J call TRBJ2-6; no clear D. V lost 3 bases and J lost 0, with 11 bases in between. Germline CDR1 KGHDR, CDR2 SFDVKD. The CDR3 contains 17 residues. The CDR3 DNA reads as TGTGCCACCAGTGATCCGGATACAGACTCTGGGGCCAACGTCCTGACTTTC. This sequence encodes CATSDPDTDSGANVLTF.

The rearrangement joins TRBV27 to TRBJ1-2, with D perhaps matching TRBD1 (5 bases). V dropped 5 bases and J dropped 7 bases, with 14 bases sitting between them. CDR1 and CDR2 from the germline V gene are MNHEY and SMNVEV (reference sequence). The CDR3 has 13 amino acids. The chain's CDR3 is CASSNGTLLGYTF. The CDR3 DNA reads TGTGCCAGCAGTAACGGGACCCTTCTTGGCTACACCTTC.

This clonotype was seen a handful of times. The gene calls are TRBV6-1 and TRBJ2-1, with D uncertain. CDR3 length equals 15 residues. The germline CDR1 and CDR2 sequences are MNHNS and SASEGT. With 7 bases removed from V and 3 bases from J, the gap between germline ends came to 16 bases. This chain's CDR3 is CASKKRALGYNEQFF. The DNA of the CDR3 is TGTGCCAGCAAAAAACGGGCCCTGGGCTACAATGAGCAGTTCTTC.

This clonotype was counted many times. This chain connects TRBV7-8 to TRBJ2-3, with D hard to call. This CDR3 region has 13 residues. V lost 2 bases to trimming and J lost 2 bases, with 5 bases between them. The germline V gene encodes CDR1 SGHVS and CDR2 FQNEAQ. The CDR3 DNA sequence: TGTGCCAGCAGCTTACAGGTCACAGATACGCAGTATTTT. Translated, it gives CASSLQVTDTQYF.

CDR3 sequence reads: CASSYSAGGQDNEQFF. The CDR3 DNA sequence: TGTGCCAGCAGTTACTCTGCAGGGGGCCAGGACAATGAGCAGTTCTTC. V usage is TRBV6-5 and J usage is TRBJ2-1, with 8 positions matching TRBD1. V shed 0 bases, J shed 5 bases, and the junction held 6 bases outside the gene matches. Germline CDR1 reads MNHEY; CDR2 reads SVGAGI. The CDR3 extends over 16 amino acids.

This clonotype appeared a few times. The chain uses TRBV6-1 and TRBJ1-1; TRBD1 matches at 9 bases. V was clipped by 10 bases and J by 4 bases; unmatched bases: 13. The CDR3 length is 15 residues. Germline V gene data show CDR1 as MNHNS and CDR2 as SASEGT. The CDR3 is CAINRGRDFRTEAFF. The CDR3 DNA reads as TGTGCCATCAACAGGGGGCGGGATTTTCGCACTGAAGCTTTCTTT.

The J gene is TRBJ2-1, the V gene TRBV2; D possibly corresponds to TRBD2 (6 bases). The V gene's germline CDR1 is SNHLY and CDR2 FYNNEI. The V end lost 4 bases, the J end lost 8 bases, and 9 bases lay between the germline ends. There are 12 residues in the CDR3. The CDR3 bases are TGTGCCAGCAGTGGGTGGGGGGATGAGCAGTTCTTC. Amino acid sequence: CASSGWGDEQFF.

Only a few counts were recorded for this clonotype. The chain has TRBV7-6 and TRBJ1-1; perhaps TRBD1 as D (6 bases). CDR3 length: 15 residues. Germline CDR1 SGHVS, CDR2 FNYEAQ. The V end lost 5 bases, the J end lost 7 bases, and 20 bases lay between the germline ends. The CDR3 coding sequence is TGTGCCAGCAGCCCGCGGCCAACAGGGTTTGGTGAAGCTTTCTTT. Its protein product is CASSPRPTGFGEAFF.

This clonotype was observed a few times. The CDR3 coding sequence is TGTGCCAGCAGGTGGGACCAGAGCCGTCCAGATACGCAGTATTTT. Translated: CASRWDQSRPDTQYF. The chain employs TRBV7-9 and TRBJ2-3; D tentatively reads TRBD1 or TRBD2 (5 bases each). Germline V gives CDR1 SEHNR, CDR2 FQNEAQ (reference sequence). CDR3 length: 15 residues. Between the trimmed V and J ends, which lost 6 bases and 4 bases, there was a span of 17 bases. Full variable domain (rest looked up from reference TRBV7-9 and TRBJ2-3): DTGVSQNPRHKITKRGQNVTFRCDPISEHNRLYWYRQTLGQGPEFLTYFQNEAQLEKSRLLSDRFSAERPKGSFSTLEIQRTEQGDSAMYLCASRWDQSRPDTQYFGPGTRLTVL.

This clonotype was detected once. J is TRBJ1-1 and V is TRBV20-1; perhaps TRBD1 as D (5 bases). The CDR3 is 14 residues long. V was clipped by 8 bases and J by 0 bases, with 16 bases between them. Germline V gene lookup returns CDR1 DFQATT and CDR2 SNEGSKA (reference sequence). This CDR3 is CSTPLGRVNTEAFF. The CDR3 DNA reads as TGCAGTACCCCCCTAGGCAGGGTGAACACTGAAGCTTTCTTT.

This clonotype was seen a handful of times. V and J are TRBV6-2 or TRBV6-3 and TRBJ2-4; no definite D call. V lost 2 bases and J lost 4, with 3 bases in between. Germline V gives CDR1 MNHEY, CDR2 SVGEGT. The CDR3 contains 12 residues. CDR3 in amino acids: CASSYDKNIQYF. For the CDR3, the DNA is TGTGCCAGCAGTTACGATAAAAACATTCAGTACTTC.

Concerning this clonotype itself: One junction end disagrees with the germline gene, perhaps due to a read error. CDR3 bases: TGTACCAGCAGCTTAGATGAGGGGAAAAGGACCTACAATGAGCAGTTCTTC. The encoded protein is CTSSLDEGKRTYNEQFF. This chain joins TRBV7-9 and TRBJ2-1; either TRBD1 or TRBD2 may supply D (5 bases each). The CDR3 totals 17 residues. Germline V CDR1 and CDR2: SEHNR, FQNEAQ (reference sequence).

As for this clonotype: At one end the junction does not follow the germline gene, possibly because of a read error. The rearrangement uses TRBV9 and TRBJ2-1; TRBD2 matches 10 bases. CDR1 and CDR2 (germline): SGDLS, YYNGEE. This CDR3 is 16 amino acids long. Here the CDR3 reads CASSAPTSGAQGERFF. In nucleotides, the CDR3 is TGTGCCAGCAGCGCTCCCACTAGCGGGGCCCAGGGGGAGCGGTTCTTC. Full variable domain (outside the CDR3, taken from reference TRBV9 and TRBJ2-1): DSGVTQTPKHLITATGQRVTLRCSPRSGDLSVYWYQQSLDQGLQFLIQYYNGEERAKGNILERFSAQQFPDLHSELNLSSLELGDSALYFCASSAPTSGAQGERFFGPGTRLTVL.

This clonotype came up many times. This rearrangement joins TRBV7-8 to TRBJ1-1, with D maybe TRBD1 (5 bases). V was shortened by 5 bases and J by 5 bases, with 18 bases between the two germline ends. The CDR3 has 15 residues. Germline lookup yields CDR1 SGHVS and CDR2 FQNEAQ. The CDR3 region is CASSLSSGVRTEAFF. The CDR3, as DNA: TGTGCCAGCAGCCTCTCCTCGGGGGTCAGGACTGAAGCTTTCTTT.

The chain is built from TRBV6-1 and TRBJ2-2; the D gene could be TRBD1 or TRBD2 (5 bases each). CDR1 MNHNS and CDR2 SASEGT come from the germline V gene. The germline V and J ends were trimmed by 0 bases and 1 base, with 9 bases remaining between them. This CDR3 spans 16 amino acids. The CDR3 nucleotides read TGTGCCAGCAGTGAAGCGGGGACCTTGAACACCGGGGAGCTGTTTTTT. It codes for CASSEAGTLNTGELFF.

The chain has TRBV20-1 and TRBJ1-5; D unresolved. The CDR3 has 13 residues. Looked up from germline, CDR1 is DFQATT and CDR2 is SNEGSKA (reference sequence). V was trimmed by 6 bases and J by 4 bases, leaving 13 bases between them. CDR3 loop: CSASESANQPQHF. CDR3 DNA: TGCAGTGCCTCCGAATCAGCGAATCAGCCCCAGCATTTT.

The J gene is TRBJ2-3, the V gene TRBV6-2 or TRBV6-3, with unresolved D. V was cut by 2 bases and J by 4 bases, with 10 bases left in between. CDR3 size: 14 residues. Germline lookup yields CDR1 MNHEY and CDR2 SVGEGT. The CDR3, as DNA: TGTGCCAGCAGTTACGTAATCCGGGCAGATACGCAGTATTTT. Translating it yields CASSYVIRADTQYF.

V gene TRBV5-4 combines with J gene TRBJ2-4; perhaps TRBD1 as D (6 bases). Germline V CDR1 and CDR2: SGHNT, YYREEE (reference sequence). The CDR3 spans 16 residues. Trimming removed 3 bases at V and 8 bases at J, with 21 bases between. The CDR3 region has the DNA TGTGCCAGCAGCTCCCTCGGCAGGGGACCCCTAGACATTCAGTACTTC. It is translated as CASSSLGRGPLDIQYF. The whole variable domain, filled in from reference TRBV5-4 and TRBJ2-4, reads ETGVTQSPTHLIKTRGQQVTLRCSSQSGHNTVSWYQQALGQGPQFIFQYYREEENGRGNFPPRFSGLQFPNYSSELNVNALELDDSALYLCASSSLGRGPLDIQYFGAGTRLSVL.

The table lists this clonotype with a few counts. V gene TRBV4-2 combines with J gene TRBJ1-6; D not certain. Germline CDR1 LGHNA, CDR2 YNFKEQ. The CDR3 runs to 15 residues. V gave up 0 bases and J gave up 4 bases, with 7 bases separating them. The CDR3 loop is CASSQESIYNSPLHF. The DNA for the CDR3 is TGTGCCAGCAGCCAAGAGTCTATTTATAATTCACCCCTCCACTTT.

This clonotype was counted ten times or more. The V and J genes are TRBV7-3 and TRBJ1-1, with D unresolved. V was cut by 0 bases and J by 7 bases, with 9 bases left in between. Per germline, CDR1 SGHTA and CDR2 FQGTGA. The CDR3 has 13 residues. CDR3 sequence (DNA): TGTGCCAGCAGCTTAACGCTGACTGGTGAAGCTTTCTTT. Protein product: CASSLTLTGEAFF.

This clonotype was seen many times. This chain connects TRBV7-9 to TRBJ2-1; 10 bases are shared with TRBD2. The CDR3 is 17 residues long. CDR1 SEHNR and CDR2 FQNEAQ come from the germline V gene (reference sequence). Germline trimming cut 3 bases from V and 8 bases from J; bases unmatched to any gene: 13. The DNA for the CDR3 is TGTGCCAGCAGCTTCTCCCCAGAGAGCGGGGGGGATGATGAGCAGTTCTTC. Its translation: CASSFSPESGGDDEQFF.

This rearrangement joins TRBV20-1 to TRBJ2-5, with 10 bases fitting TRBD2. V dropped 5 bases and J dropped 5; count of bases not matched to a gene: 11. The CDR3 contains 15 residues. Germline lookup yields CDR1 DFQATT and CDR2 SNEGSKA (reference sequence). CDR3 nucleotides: TGCAGTGCTCGCGTCCTAGCGGGGGTGGAGGAGACCCAGTACTTC. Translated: CSARVLAGVEETQYF.

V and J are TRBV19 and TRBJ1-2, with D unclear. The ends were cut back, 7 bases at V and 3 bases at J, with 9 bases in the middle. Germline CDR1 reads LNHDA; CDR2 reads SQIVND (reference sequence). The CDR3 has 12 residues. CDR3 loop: CASIGIDYGYTF. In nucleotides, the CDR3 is TGTGCCAGTATCGGTATCGACTATGGCTACACCTTC.

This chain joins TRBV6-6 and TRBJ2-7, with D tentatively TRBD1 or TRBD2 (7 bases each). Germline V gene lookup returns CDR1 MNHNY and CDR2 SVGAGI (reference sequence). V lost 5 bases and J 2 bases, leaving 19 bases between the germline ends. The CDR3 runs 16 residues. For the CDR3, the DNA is TGTGCCAGCAGTCCAACAGACAGGGAGGGGACCTACGAGCAGTACGTC. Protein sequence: CASSPTDREGTYEQYV.

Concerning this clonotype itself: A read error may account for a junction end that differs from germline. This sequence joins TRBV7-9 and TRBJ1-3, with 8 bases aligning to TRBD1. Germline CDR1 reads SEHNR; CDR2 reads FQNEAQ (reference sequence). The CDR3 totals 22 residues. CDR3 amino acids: CTSSLRRQQADRVDSGGNTIYF. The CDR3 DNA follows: TGTACCAGCAGCTTACGGAGGCAGCAAGCGGACAGGGTTGATTCTGGCGGAAACACCATATATTTT.

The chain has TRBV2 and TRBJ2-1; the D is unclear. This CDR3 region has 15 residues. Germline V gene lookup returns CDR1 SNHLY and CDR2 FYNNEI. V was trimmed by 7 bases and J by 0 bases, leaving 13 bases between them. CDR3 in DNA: TGTGCCAGCATAGATCCCCAAAGCTCCTACAATGAGCAGTTCTTC. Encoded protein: CASIDPQSSYNEQFF.

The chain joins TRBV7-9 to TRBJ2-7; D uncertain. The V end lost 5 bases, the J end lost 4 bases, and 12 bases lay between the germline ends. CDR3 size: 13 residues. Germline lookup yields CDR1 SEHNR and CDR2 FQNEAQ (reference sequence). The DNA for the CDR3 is TGTGCCAGCAGCCATACTGCAGCATACGAGCAGTACGTC. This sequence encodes CASSHTAAYEQYV.